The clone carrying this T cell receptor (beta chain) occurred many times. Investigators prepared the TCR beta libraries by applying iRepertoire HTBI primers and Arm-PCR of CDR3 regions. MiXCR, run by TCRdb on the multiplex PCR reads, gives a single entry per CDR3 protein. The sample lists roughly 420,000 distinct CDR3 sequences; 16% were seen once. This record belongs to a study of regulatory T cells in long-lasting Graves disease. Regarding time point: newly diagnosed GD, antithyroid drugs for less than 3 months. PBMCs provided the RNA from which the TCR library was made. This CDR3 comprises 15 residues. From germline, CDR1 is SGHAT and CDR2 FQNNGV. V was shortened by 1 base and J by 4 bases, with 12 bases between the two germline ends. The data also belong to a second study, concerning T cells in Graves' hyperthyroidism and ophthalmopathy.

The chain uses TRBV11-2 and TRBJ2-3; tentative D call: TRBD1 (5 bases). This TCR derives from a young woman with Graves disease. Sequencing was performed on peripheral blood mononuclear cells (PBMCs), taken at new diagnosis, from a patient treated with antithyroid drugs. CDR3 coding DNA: TGTGCCAGCAGCTTAGTCTCGCCGACAGCAGATACGCAGTATTTT. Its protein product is CASSLVSPTADTQYF.